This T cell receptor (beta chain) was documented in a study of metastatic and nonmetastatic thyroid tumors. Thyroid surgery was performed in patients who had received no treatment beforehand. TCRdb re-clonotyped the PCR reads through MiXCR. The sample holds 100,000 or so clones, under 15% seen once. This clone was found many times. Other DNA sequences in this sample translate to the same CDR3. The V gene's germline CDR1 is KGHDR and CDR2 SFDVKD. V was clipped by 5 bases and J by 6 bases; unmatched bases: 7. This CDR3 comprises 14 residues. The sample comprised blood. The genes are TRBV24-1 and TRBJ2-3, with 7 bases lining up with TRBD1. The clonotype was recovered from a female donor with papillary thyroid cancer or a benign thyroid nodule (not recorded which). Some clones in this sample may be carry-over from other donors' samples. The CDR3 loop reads CATSGSPRGDTQYF. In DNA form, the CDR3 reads TGTGCCACCAGTGGCTCCCCCAGGGGGGATACGCAGTATTTT.